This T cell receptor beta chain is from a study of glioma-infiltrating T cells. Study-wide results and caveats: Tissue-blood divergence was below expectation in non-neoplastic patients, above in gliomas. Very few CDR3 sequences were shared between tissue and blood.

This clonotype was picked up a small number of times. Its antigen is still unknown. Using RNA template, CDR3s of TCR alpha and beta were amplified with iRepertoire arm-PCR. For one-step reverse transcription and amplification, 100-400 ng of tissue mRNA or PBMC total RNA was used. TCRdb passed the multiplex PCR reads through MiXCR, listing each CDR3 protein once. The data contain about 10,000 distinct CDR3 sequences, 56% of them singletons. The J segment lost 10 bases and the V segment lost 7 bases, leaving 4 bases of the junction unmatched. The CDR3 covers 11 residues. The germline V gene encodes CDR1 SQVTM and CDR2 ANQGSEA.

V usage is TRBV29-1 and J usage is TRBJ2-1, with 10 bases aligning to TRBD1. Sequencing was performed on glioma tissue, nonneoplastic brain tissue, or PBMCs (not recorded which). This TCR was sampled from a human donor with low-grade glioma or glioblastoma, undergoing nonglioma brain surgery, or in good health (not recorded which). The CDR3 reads CSGDRGGEQFF. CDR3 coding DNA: TGCAGCGGGGACAGGGGCGGGGAGCAGTTCTTC.